The TCR beta chain under discussion was sequenced for a study of cytomegalovirus exposure and HLA in healthy donors. Germline V gene data show CDR1 as LNHDA and CDR2 as SQIVND (reference sequence). The CDR3 consists of 13 residues. The V and J ends lost 4 bases and 6 bases respectively, with 10 bases between them. The PCR was carried out with 60 Vbeta primers and 13 Jbeta primers. Here immunoSEQ multiplex PCR was the method, and the copy in TCRdb shows in-frame clones only, minus some. The sample table sets out fewer than 40,000 clones. Sequencing was carried out using PBMCs. The TCR sequence derives from a woman aged 40 to 50 in good health and CMV-seropositive. The rearrangement uses TRBV19 and TRBJ2-4; TRBD2 is a possible D gene (6 bases). The CDR3 reads CASSRAGGNIQYF. CDR3 bases: TGTGCCAGTAGTAGGGCCGGGGGAAACATTCAGTACTTC. The complete variable domain, with remaining parts taken from reference TRBV19 and TRBJ2-4, reads DGGITQSPKYLFRKEGQNVTLSCEQNLNHDAMYWYRQDPGQGLRLIYYSQIVNDFQKGDIAEGYSVSREKKESFPLTVTSAQKNPTAFYLCASSRAGGNIQYFGAGTRLSVL.